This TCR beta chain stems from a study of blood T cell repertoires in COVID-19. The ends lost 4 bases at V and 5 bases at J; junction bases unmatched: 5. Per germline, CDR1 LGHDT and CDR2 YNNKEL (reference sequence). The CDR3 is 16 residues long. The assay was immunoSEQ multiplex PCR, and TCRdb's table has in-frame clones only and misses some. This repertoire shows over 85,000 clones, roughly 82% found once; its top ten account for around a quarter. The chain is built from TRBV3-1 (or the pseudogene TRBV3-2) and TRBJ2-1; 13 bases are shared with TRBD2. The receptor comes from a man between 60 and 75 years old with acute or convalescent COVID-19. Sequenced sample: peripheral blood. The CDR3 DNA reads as TGTGCCAGCAGCCCTAGACTAGCGGGGGGTAACAATGAGCAGTTCTTC. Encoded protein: CASSPRLAGGNNEQFF.